The clone carrying this TCR beta chain was seen once. As the sequencing template, cDNA was produced by extracting RNA and reverse transcribing it. The table came from immunoSEQ multiplex PCR; TCRdb's copy has only in-frame clones and leaves some out. The sample records over 70,000 clones, 66% being singletons. Treatment meaning: oral pan-JAK inhibitor, 5-10 mg twice daily. The sample belongs to a study of CD8+ T cells in alopecia areata. Germline CDR1 is SGHRS and CDR2 is YFSETQ. The CDR3 contains 16 residues. V was clipped by 2 bases and J by 4 bases; unmatched bases: 10. This chain links TRBV5-1 with TRBJ2-3; 7 bases are shared with TRBD1. The sequence was obtained from a human donor with alopecia areata. The specimen was CD8+ T cells sorted from blood, collected at week 24, from a patient treated with tofacitinib. CDR3 coding DNA: TGCGCCAGCAGCTTACAACAGGGGCAGCCTGCAGATACGCAGTATTTT. This sequence encodes CASSLQQGQPADTQYF. Filled out from reference TRBV5-1 and TRBJ2-3, the complete variable domain reads KAGVTQTPRYLIKTRGQQVTLSCSPISGHRSVSWYQQTPGQGLQFLFEYFSETQRNKGNFPGRFSGRQFSNSRSEMNVSTLELGDSALYLCASSLQQGQPADTQYFGPGTRLTVL.